This T cell receptor beta chain originates from a study of read filtering for tumor transcriptome and immune sequencing. Of note for this clonotype: Antigen: not known.

The CDR3 has 15 residues. Germline values: CDR1 SNHLY, CDR2 FYNNEI. V was clipped by 5 bases and J by 3 bases, with 14 bases between them. Molecular barcoded adaptors covering alpha/delta and beta/gamma chains were used on 400 ng RNA. A single record per CDR3 protein comes from TCRdb applying MiXCR to the reads. The sample yields 30,000 to 45,000 distinct CDR3 sequences, roughly 13% seen once. Broader study findings: The CD138-negative fraction was mixed bone marrow immune cells, not pure T cells. RNA-seq captured clonotypes less deeply and reliably than IR-seq.

Sequencing was performed on a population of CD138-negative cells sorted from bone marrow. The chain links TRBV2 to TRBJ2-1; D not resolved. The source of this sequence is a donor aged 40 or older with multiple myeloma. CDR3 DNA: TGTGCCAGCAGTAAAGGTGGATACTGCTACAATGAGCAGTTCTTC. Protein: CASSKGGYCYNEQFF.